The rows below give T cell receptor beta chains drawn from one sample of a study of PD-1 blockade in classical Hodgkin lymphoma. Clones were read by immunoSEQ multiplex PCR, and TCRdb kept only the in-frame ones, dropping some. The data contain roughly 30,000 clones, approximately 82% of them singletons. The specimen comprised peripheral blood mononuclear cells (PBMCs), sampled before the second cycle of nivolumab. These receptors were taken from a human donor with classical Hodgkin lymphoma. Each CDR3 is given with its conserved first and last residue. Fields, in order: CDR3 DNA, CDR3 protein, J gene, V gene, D gene, clone size. The D gene is left open where the match is weak. Some rows mark clone size as missing; the rest say once, few, many or name a class of expanded clone.

TGTGCCAGCAGTAACGGACAGGGCATTCGGTTCACTGAAGCTTTCTTT CASSNGQGIRFTEAFF TRBJ1-1 TRBV6-6 TRBD1 NA
TGTGCCAGCAGTTACTTACCGGGACAGGGAGGAACTGAAGCTTTCTTT CASSYLPGQGGTEAFF TRBJ1-1 TRBV6-5 TRBD1 NA
TGCAGCGTTGGTGACAGTAATCAGCCCCAGCATTTT CSVGDSNQPQHF TRBJ1-5 TRBV29-1 NA NA
TGTGCCAGCTCACCTGGGACAGCAAACACTGAAGCTTTCTTT CASSPGTANTEAFF TRBJ1-1 TRBV18 TRBD1 NA
TGTGCCAGCAGACCCGGGACTAGCGCGGATACGCAGTATTTT CASRPGTSADTQYF TRBJ2-3 TRBV7-9 TRBD2 NA
TGTGCCAGCGGGTACAGGGAAATGAATTCACCCCTCCACTTT CASGYREMNSPLHF TRBJ1-6 TRBV6-1 NA NA
TGTGCCAGCAGCACCCCCCCTGGAAACACCATATATTTT CASSTPPGNTIYF TRBJ1-3 TRBV7-9 NA NA
TGTGCCATCAGTGAGTCGACAGATTCCAATCAGCCCCAGCATTTT CAISESTDSNQPQHF TRBJ1-5 TRBV10-3 NA NA
TGCGCCAGCAGCGTGAGGCAGCGGGGAACCACAGATACGCAGTATTTT CASSVRQRGTTDTQYF TRBJ2-3 TRBV4-3 TRBD2 NA
TGTGCCAGCAGCACTAGGACAGGTTGGGGCACAGATACGCAGTATTTT CASSTRTGWGTDTQYF TRBJ2-3 TRBV7-2 TRBD1 NA
TGCGCCAGCAGCCAAGGCCTCGCAGGGGGGAGGGATGCTTTCTTT CASSQGLAGGRDAFF TRBJ1-1 TRBV4-1 TRBD1 NA
TGTGCCTTGGGACTTTTCACAGATACGCAGTATTTT CALGLFTDTQYF TRBJ2-3 TRBV30 NA NA
TGTGCCAGCAGCCCGGGACTAGCGGGGGGTGTTACAGATACGCAGTATTTT CASSPGLAGGVTDTQYF TRBJ2-3 TRBV9 TRBD2 NA
TGTGCCAGCAGCTTAGGGGGCCGCTGGCCCTATGGCTACACCTTC CASSLGGRWPYGYTF TRBJ1-2 TRBV11-3 NA NA
TGTGCTAGCAGCTTATTTGCGGGAACAAACACCGGGGAGCTGTTTTTT CASSLFAGTNTGELFF TRBJ2-2 TRBV7-7 NA NA
TGTGCCAGCAGCCCCCGACAGGGGGCCTACGAGCAGTACTTC CASSPRQGAYEQYF TRBJ2-7 TRBV6-5 TRBD1 NA
TGCGCCAGCAGCTTTGGTTGGGAAGTCTACAATGAGCAGTTCTTC CASSFGWEVYNEQFF TRBJ2-1 TRBV5-1 NA few
TGTGCCAGCAGTTCTACGGGGGGAGAACAAGAGACCCAGTACTTC CASSSTGGEQETQYF TRBJ2-5 TRBV7-9 TRBD2 NA
TGTGCCAGCTCACCAGGGCAGGGGGCAAAGAACTATGGCTACACCTTC CASSPGQGAKNYGYTF TRBJ1-2 TRBV18 TRBD1 NA
TGTGCCAGCAGGGACAGGGTCACCTATGGCTACACCTTC CASRDRVTYGYTF TRBJ1-2 TRBV6-1 TRBD1 once
TGTGCCAGCAGCCCCCGACAGCAACAAGAGACCCAGTACTTC CASSPRQQQETQYF TRBJ2-5 TRBV5-4 NA NA
TGTGCCAGCAGCACCTACAGGGTCCCCCTACGGAATGAGCAGTTCTTC CASSTYRVPLRNEQFF TRBJ2-1 TRBV7-8 NA few
TGTGCCATCAGTGAACAGGATAATTCACCCCTCCACTTT CAISEQDNSPLHF TRBJ1-6 TRBV10-3 NA once
TGCGCCAGCAGCTTTAAGGGTTCTAGCACAGATACGCAGTATTTT CASSFKGSSTDTQYF TRBJ2-3 TRBV5-1 NA NA
TGTGCCTGGAGCGGCAGGTCGCGCTACACCTTC CAWSGRSRYTF TRBJ1-2 TRBV30 NA NA
TGCGCCAGCAGCCAAGGCTACAGGGGAAACTATGGCTACACCTTC CASSQGYRGNYGYTF TRBJ1-2 TRBV4-1 TRBD1 NA
TGCGCCAGCACCCTAGGTCATGGTCAAGGGGGGCAGTACTTC CASTLGHGQGGQYF TRBJ2-7 TRBV5-1 NA few
TGTGCCAGCAGCCCAACAGGCCCAGGGACCCAGTACTTC CASSPTGPGTQYF TRBJ2-5 TRBV6-1 NA few
TGTGCCAGCAGCCGCGGACAGGCAGGGAATTCACCCCTCCACTTT CASSRGQAGNSPLHF TRBJ1-6 TRBV6-1 TRBD1 NA
TGTGCCAGCTCAACCTCCCGACAGGGGGCTAGTGAAAAACTGTTTTTT CASSTSRQGASEKLFF TRBJ1-4 TRBV18 TRBD1 NA
TGTGCCAGCAGCTTGATGACCGGGACAATGAACACTGAAGCTTTCTTT CASSLMTGTMNTEAFF TRBJ1-1 TRBV7-2 NA NA